The sample holds many counts of the clone carrying this T cell receptor (beta chain). What it recognizes is unknown. This sample stems from a study of T-cell reconstitution after alpha-beta-depleted transplantation in children. The study, taken as a whole, reports: There were reportedly several hundred expanded graft clones from which alpha-beta T cells came about two months after transplant. Among T cells one year after transplant, newly produced cells accounted for most counts and diversity. Recipient T cells and thymic progenitors that survived gave rise to the high TCRbeta diversity observed at day 60 in some patients.

Germline V gene lookup returns CDR1 MNHEY and CDR2 SMNVEV (reference sequence). V trimming: 2 bases; J trimming: 7 bases; junction bases outside the gene matches: 9. The CDR3 spans 17 residues. This sample's TCRbeta library carried unique molecular identifier barcodes. From the PCR reads, TCRdb called clonotypes with MiXCR, one entry per CDR3 protein. The repertoire has approximately 500,000 distinct CDR3 sequences, over 9.5% of them found once; the top ten carry 2% to 2.5%. The sample was PBMCs, taken before TCRalphabeta/CD19-depleted stem cell transplant. The origin of this receptor is a child under 10 years old with inherited bone marrow failure, due to receive a stem cell transplant. The J gene is TRBJ2-7, the V gene TRBV27, with 15 bases identical to TRBD2. The CDR3 loop reads CASSLSGLAGGPWEQYF. Written as DNA, the CDR3 is TGTGCCAGCAGTTTAAGTGGACTAGCGGGAGGGCCCTGGGAGCAGTACTTC.